This TCR beta chain was identified in a study of T-cell reconstitution after alpha-beta-depleted transplantation in children. The germline CDR1 and CDR2 sequences are SGHTA and FQGNSA. V was shortened by 2 bases and J by 4 bases, with 7 bases between the two germline ends. The CDR3 length is 13 residues. There are many counts of this clonotype. Researchers prepared the TCRbeta library using unique molecular identifiers, the study reports. TCRdb used MiXCR to reprocess the PCR reads, holding one entry per CDR3 protein. Of roughly 100,000 distinct CDR3 sequences in the sample, 7.5% to 9.5% were seen once.

The chain employs TRBV7-2 and TRBJ2-3; no reliable D call. The clonotype comes from a human donor who donated a stem cell graft to a child with congenital amegakaryocytic thrombocytopenia. Here the sequenced sample was PBMCs from the stem cell graft donor, taken from the stem cell graft. The CDR3 region is CASSLIGPDTQYF. The CDR3 DNA sequence: TGTGCCAGCAGCTTAATAGGGCCAGATACGCAGTATTTT.